This T cell receptor (beta chain) was retrieved from a study of regulatory T cells in long-lasting Graves disease. As for time point: newly diagnosed GD, antithyroid drugs for less than 3 months. PBMC-derived RNA was used for the TCR library. Arm-PCR of CDR3 regions and iRepertoire HTBI primers were the basis on which TCR beta libraries were built. TCRdb re-analysed the multiplex PCR reads in MiXCR, keeping a single row per CDR3 protein. The sample contains around 450,000 distinct CDR3 sequences, about 15% of which appear only once. The CDR3 runs to 16 residues. Trimming at V came to 5 bases and at J to 3 bases, leaving 9 bases not matched to a gene. These same records also appear under a second study, on T cells in Graves' hyperthyroidism and ophthalmopathy. From that second work: Orbital computed tomography, thyroid ultrasound, serum thyroxine and TRAb, and clinical symptoms together informed the diagnoses.

This chain links TRBV12-3 or TRBV12-4 with TRBJ1-5; 8 bases map to TRBD1. Source: peripheral blood mononuclear cells (PBMCs), taken at new diagnosis, from a patient treated with antithyroid drugs. The sequence was obtained from a woman aged 40 to 49 with Graves disease. The CDR3 region is CASSPQAGGSNQPQHF. The CDR3 DNA reads as TGTGCCAGCAGTCCACAGGCAGGGGGCTCCAATCAGCCCCAGCATTTT.